These 26 T cell receptor beta chains were all obtained from the same sample, sequenced in a study of radiotherapy plus CTLA-4 blockade in lung cancer. Assay used: immunoSEQ multiplex PCR; TCRdb lists only in-frame clones, some missing. The sample has 130,000 or so clones, 80% to 90% seen once. Source: peripheral blood, taken from a patient treated with radiotherapy plus ipilimumab. These receptor sequences come from a human donor with non-small cell lung cancer that progressed on radiotherapy plus ipilimumab.

This chain joins TRBV2 and TRBJ2-5, with 12 nucleotides matching TRBD2. CDR1 SNHLY and CDR2 FYNNEI come from the germline V gene. CDR3 size: 19 residues. V shed 6 bases, J shed 2 bases, and the junction held 16 bases outside the gene matches. The CDR3 loop is CASRDPSGRAEGPQETQYF. CDR3 sequence (DNA): TGTGCCAGCAGAGACCCTAGCGGGAGGGCCGAGGGACCGCAAGAGACCCAGTACTTC.

The chain joins TRBV30 to TRBJ1-4; 7 nucleotides agree with TRBD1. Germline CDR1 and CDR2: GTSNPN and SVGIG (reference sequence). There are 12 residues in the CDR3. Trimming removed 0 bases from V and 12 bases from J; junction bases left unmatched: 4. The CDR3 loop is CAWSVQGLELFF. CDR3 DNA sequence: TGTGCCTGGAGTGTACAGGGGCTAGAACTGTTTTTT. Full variable domain (outside the CDR3, taken from reference TRBV30 and TRBJ1-4): SQTIHQWPATLVQPVGSPLSLECTVEGTSNPNLYWYRQAAGRGLQLLFYSVGIGQISSEVPQNLSASRPQDRQFILSSKKLLLSDSGFYLCAWSVQGLELFFGSGTQLSVL.

For the CDR3, the DNA is TGCAGCGCCATCGGCTACACCTTC. Translated: CSAIGYTF. The chain recombines TRBV29-1 with TRBJ1-2; the D is unclear. Per germline, CDR1 SQVTM and CDR2 ANQGSEA. V dropped 7 bases and J dropped 8 bases, with 5 bases sitting between them. The CDR3 totals 8 residues. The full variable domain, rest sourced from reference TRBV29-1 and TRBJ1-2, is SAVISQKPSRDICQRGTSLTIQCQVDSQVTMMFWYRQQPGQSLTLIATANQGSEATYESGFVIDKFPISRPNLTFSTLTVSNMSPEDSSIYLCSAIGYTFGSGTRLTVV.

The chain joins TRBV21-1 to TRBJ2-3; the D call TRBD2 from the table was never checked on the DNA. TRBV21-1 is an annotated pseudogene. This CDR3 contains 16 residues. CDR3 coding DNA: TGTGCCAGCAGCAAAGAGTTCGGAGGGGATGCAGATACGCAGTATTTT. Amino acids: CASSKEFGGDADTQYF.

This chain joins TRBV6-5 and TRBJ2-6; D gene ambiguous. This CDR3 comprises 16 residues. Trimming stripped 0 bases from V and 3 bases from J, with 9 bases between. In germline, CDR1 is MNHEY, CDR2 SVGAGI. Here the CDR3 DNA reads TGTGCCAGCAGTTACTCGAAGTCATTTGGGGCCAACGTCCTGACTTTC. Translation gives CASSYSKSFGANVLTF.

The chain uses TRBV6-6 and TRBJ1-1; D might be TRBD1 (5 bases). The CDR3 extends over 13 amino acids. CDR1 is MNHNY, CDR2 SVGAGI, per germline (reference sequence). V dropped 10 bases and J dropped 5 bases, with 17 bases sitting between them. This CDR3 reads CATVDLSGTEAFF. In DNA, the CDR3 is TGTGCCACCGTAGACCTTTCAGGGACTGAAGCTTTCTTT.

V usage is TRBV6-5 and J usage is TRBJ1-1, with D maybe TRBD1 (6 bases). V was pared by 8 bases and J by 1 base, with 14 bases between. Per the germline V gene, CDR1 is MNHEY and CDR2 is SVGAGI. The CDR3 runs to 14 residues. CDR3 region: CASGFNRENTEAFF. The CDR3 DNA reads TGTGCCAGCGGCTTCAACAGGGAGAACACTGAAGCTTTCTTT.

This CDR3 reads CASSLSWGSGGPTDTQYF. The CDR3 DNA is TGTGCCAGCAGCTTAAGTTGGGGTAGCGGAGGCCCCACAGATACGCAGTATTTT. The chain has TRBV7-8 and TRBJ2-3, with a weak D call TRBD2 (6 bases). The CDR3 length is 18 residues. Germline V gene data show CDR1 as SGHVS and CDR2 as FQNEAQ. V lost 2 bases and J lost 2, with 20 bases in between. Variable domain in full (rest from reference TRBV7-8 and TRBJ2-3): GAGVSQSPRYKVAKRGQDVALRCDPISGHVSLFWYQQALGQGPEFLTYFQNEAQLDKSGLPSDRFFAERPEGSVSTLKIQRTQQEDSAVYLCASSLSWGSGGPTDTQYFGPGTRLTVL.

This chain uses TRBV29-1 with TRBJ1-2; D not certain. V lost 6 bases and J lost 6, with 5 bases in between. Germline-derived CDR1 and CDR2 are SQVTM and ANQGSEA. The length of the CDR3 is 9 residues. This CDR3 is CSVSNGYTF. The CDR3 DNA follows: TGCAGCGTCTCGAATGGCTACACCTTC.

V usage is TRBV11-2 and J usage is TRBJ1-2; the D gene is possibly TRBD1 (5 bases). From germline, CDR1 is SGHAT and CDR2 FQNNGV. The CDR3 consists of 13 residues. V dropped 1 base and J dropped 9 bases, with 12 bases sitting between them. The CDR3 DNA is TGTGCCAGCAGCTTAGGGGCAGGGAGCAGCTACACCTTC. Translation gives CASSLGAGSSYTF.

The CDR3 region has the DNA TGTGCCTGGAATCCTAGCGGGAGGAGGGAGACCCAGTACTTC. It encodes CAWNPSGRRETQYF. This sequence joins TRBV30 and TRBJ2-5; 11 bases fit TRBD2. After removal of 4 bases from V and 5 bases from J, the junction contained 6 bases not matched to a gene. The V gene's germline CDR1 is GTSNPN and CDR2 SVGIG (reference sequence). The CDR3 has 14 amino acids. The full variable domain, rest sourced from reference TRBV30 and TRBJ2-5, is SQTIHQWPATLVQPVGSPLSLECTVEGTSNPNLYWYRQAAGRGLQLLFYSVGIGQISSEVPQNLSASRPQDRQFILSSKKLLLSDSGFYLCAWNPSGRRETQYFGPGTRLLVL.

The chain carries TRBV30 and TRBJ1-1; 7 nucleotides agree with TRBD1. The germline CDR1 and CDR2 sequences are GTSNPN and SVGIG (reference sequence). V shed 4 bases and J 4 bases; nucleotides not matched to a gene: 6. This CDR3 has 13 amino acids. CDR3 residues: CAWKDRLVTEAFF. The CDR3 DNA sequence: TGTGCCTGGAAGGACAGGTTGGTCACTGAAGCTTTCTTT.

This sequence joins TRBV10-3 and TRBJ1-1, with D possibly being TRBD1 (5 bases). V lost 2 bases to trimming and J lost 0 bases, with 10 bases between them. The CDR3 contains 15 residues. Germline V gene data show CDR1 as ENHRY and CDR2 as SYGVKD. DNA for the CDR3: TGTGCCATCAGTGAGGACCGGGACCTGAACACTGAAGCTTTCTTT. Translation: CAISEDRDLNTEAFF.

This chain joins TRBV6-1 and TRBJ2-7; maybe TRBD1 (6 bases). This CDR3 region has 12 residues. The germline V gene encodes CDR1 MNHNS and CDR2 SASEGT. Trimming took 11 bases from V and 6 from J, leaving 17 bases between them. CDR3 sequence (DNA): TGTGCCGGCCGGGACAACCACCGCGAGCAGTACTTC. Protein product: CAGRDNHREQYF.

V gene TRBV5-5 combines with J gene TRBJ1-5, with unresolved D. The CDR3 contains 17 residues. Between the trimmed V and J ends, which lost 1 base and 6 bases, there was a span of 20 bases. Germline lookup yields CDR1 SGHKS and CDR2 YYEKEE (reference sequence). CDR3 nucleotides: TGTGCCAGCAGCTTGTATGGCGTGGACCTGGCGCGTCAGCCCCAGCATTTT. Amino acids: CASSLYGVDLARQPQHF.

The rearrangement uses TRBV19 and TRBJ2-3; 11 bases align to TRBD2. The germline CDR1 and CDR2 sequences are LNHDA and SQIVND (reference sequence). After removal of 6 bases from V and 2 bases from J, the junction contained 7 bases not matched to a gene. The length of the CDR3 is 16 residues. The CDR3 protein is CASSVRLAGSTDTQYF. CDR3 nucleotide sequence: TGTGCCAGTAGCGTTAGACTAGCGGGATCCACAGATACGCAGTATTTT.

The chain recombines TRBV9 with TRBJ1-1; D is possibly TRBD1 (6 bases). CDR3 length equals 14 residues. V was trimmed by 5 bases and J by 4 bases, leaving 15 bases between them. In germline, CDR1 is SGDLS, CDR2 YYNGEE. The CDR3 protein is CASSRAGEGTEAFF. CDR3 DNA: TGTGCCAGCAGTCGCGCAGGGGAGGGCACTGAAGCTTTCTTT. Looking up the rest from reference TRBV9 and TRBJ1-1 gives the full variable domain: DSGVTQTPKHLITATGQRVTLRCSPRSGDLSVYWYQQSLDQGLQFLIQYYNGEERAKGNILERFSAQQFPDLHSELNLSSLELGDSALYFCASSRAGEGTEAFFGQGTRLTVV.

This chain connects TRBV12-5 to TRBJ2-2; D is undetermined. V dropped 0 bases and J dropped 1 base, with 12 bases sitting between them. The CDR3 is 17 residues long. CDR1 is LGHNT and CDR2 is FRNRAP in the germline V gene. The DNA of the CDR3 is TGTGCTAGTGGTTTGGTACGAGGTAGCCTGAACACCGGGGAGCTGTTTTTT. This sequence encodes CASGLVRGSLNTGELFF. The full variable domain, its missing parts supplied by reference TRBV12-5 and TRBJ2-2, is DARVTQTPRHKVTEMGQEVTMRCQPILGHNTVFWYRQTMMQGLELLAYFRNRAPLDDSGMPKDRFSAEMPDATLATLKIQPSEPRDSAVYFCASGLVRGSLNTGELFFGEGSRLTVL.

This chain joins TRBV7-9 and TRBJ1-3; D is uncertain. Per germline, CDR1 SEHNR and CDR2 FQNEAQ (reference sequence). The V end lost 7 bases, the J end lost 2 bases, and 12 bases lay between the germline ends. The CDR3 extends over 14 amino acids. The CDR3 protein is CASTLLKAGNTIYF. DNA for the CDR3: TGTGCCAGCACCCTACTGAAAGCTGGAAACACCATATATTTT.

This clone has just one count. DNA for the CDR3: TGCGCCAGCAGCTCCTCTTCGGGCACAGATACGCAGTATTTT. Encoded protein: CASSSSSGTDTQYF. V is TRBV5-1 and J is TRBJ2-3; D gene ambiguous. V was trimmed by 3 bases and J by 1 base, leaving 9 bases between them. The germline CDR1 and CDR2 sequences are SGHRS and YFSETQ. This CDR3 has 14 residues.

V is TRBV27 and J is TRBJ1-1, with D possibly TRBD1 on 5 matching bases. Germline-derived CDR1 and CDR2 are MNHEY and SMNVEV (reference sequence). The V end lost 0 bases, the J end lost 1 base, and 9 bases lay between the germline ends. This CDR3 comprises 15 residues. The CDR3: CASSLSGVKNTEAFF. The CDR3 coding sequence is TGTGCCAGCAGTTTATCAGGGGTAAAGAACACTGAAGCTTTCTTT.

This clone was picked up one time. The chain is built from TRBV5-1 and TRBJ1-4; tentative D call: TRBD1 (6 bases). V lost 6 bases to trimming and J lost 7 bases, with 16 bases between them. Germline values: CDR1 SGHRS, CDR2 YFSETQ. The CDR3 is 14 amino acids. CDR3: CASNGGGPGEKLFF. The CDR3 DNA reads TGCGCCAGCAACGGCGGGGGGCCTGGTGAAAAACTGTTTTTT.

The chain recombines TRBV6-1 with TRBJ2-3; D is perhaps TRBD2 (7 bases). Germline V gene data show CDR1 as MNHNS and CDR2 as SASEGT. V shed 6 bases and J shed 5 bases, with 15 bases lying between them. The CDR3 is made up of 14 amino acids. The CDR3, as DNA: TGTGCCAGCAGAGTGGGGGGGCCCCGAGATACGCAGTATTTT. This codes for CASRVGGPRDTQYF.

The chain uses TRBV5-1 and TRBJ2-7; D is unclear. There are 11 residues in the CDR3. CDR1 and CDR2 (germline): SGHRS, YFSETQ. V lost 4 bases and J 12 bases, leaving 14 bases between the germline ends. The chain's CDR3 is CASSSGTSLYF. The CDR3, as DNA: TGCGCCAGCAGCAGTGGAACCTCACTGTACTTC.

The chain has TRBV29-1 and TRBJ1-2; tentatively, D is TRBD1 (5 bases). CDR3 size: 11 residues. The germline V gene has CDR1 SQVTM and CDR2 ANQGSEA. The V end lost 4 bases, the J end lost 5 bases, and 8 bases lay between the germline ends. CDR3 amino acids: CSVGGLYGYTF. CDR3 nucleotide sequence: TGCAGCGTTGGGGGACTATATGGCTACACCTTC.

The genes are TRBV6-5 and TRBJ1-3; no reliable D call. V lost 5 bases and J 4 bases, leaving 9 bases between the germline ends. The CDR3 extends over 13 amino acids. The germline CDR1 and CDR2 sequences are MNHEY and SVGAGI. The CDR3 DNA sequence: TGTGCCAGCAGTGCAGTACAGGGAAACACCATATATTTT. Translated, it gives CASSAVQGNTIYF.